This TCR beta chain was retrieved from a study of shared T cell receptors in the human thymus. The protocol was immunoSEQ multiplex PCR, while the TCRdb copy is restricted to in-frame clones and leaves out a portion. This table has over 350,000 clones, just under 95% appearing once. CDR3 size: 16 residues. V lost 0 bases, J lost 6 bases, and 19 bases lay in between. Per germline, CDR1 SGHDT and CDR2 YYEEEE. This clonotype was obtained from a human donor. Material for sequencing was thymocytes. The gene calls are TRBV5-6 and TRBJ2-7; D uncertain. CDR3 sequence (DNA): TGTGCCAGCAGCTTGGAGGTTAAACGGCTCCCGACCGAGCAGTACTTC. Protein sequence: CASSLEVKRLPTEQYF. The entire variable domain, with the rest obtained from reference TRBV5-6 and TRBJ2-7, is as follows: DAGVTQSPTHLIKTRGQQVTLRCSPKSGHDTVSWYQQALGQGPQFIFQYYEEEERQRGNFPDRFSGHQFPNYSSELNVNALLLGDSALYLCASSLEVKRLPTEQYFGPGTRLTVT.